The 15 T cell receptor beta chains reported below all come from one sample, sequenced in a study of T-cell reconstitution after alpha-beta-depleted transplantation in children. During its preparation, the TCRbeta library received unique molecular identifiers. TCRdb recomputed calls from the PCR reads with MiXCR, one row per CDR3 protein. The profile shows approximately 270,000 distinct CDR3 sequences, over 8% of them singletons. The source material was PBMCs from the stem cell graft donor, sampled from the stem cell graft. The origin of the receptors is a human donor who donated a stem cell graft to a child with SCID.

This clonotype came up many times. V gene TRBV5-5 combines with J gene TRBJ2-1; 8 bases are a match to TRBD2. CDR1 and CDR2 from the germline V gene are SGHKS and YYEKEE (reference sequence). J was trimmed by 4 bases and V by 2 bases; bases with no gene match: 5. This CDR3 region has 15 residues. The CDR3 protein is CASSFGLAGYNEQFF. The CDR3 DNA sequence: TGTGCCAGCAGCTTCGGCCTAGCGGGTTACAATGAGCAGTTCTTC.

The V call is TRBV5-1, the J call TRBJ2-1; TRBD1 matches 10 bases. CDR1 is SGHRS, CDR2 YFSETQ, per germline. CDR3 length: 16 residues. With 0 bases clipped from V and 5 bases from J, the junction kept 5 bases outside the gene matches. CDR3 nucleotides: TGCGCCAGCAGCTTGGCAAGGACAGGGGGTGACAATGAGCAGTTCTTC. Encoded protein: CASSLARTGGDNEQFF.

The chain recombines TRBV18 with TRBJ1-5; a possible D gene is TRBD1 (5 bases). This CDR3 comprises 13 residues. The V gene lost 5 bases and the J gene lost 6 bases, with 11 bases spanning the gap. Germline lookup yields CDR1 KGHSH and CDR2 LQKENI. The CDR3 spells CASSSGGGQPQHF. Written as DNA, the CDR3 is TGTGCCAGCTCATCGGGGGGTGGTCAGCCCCAGCATTTT.

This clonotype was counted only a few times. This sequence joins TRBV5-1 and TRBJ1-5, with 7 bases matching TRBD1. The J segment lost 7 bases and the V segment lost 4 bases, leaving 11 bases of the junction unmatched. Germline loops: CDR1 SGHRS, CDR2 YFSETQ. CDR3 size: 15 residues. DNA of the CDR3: TGCGCCAGCAGCCGTACTACAGGGGATGAGCAGCCCCAGCATTTT. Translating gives CASSRTTGDEQPQHF.

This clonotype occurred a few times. In DNA form, the CDR3 reads TGTGCCAGCAGCTTATCACAGGGGAAAAACATTCAGTACTTC. Encoded protein: CASSLSQGKNIQYF. The gene calls are TRBV11-2 and TRBJ2-4, with TRBD1 identical over 7 bases. Trimming removed 2 bases from V and 4 bases from J; junction bases left unmatched: 2. The CDR3 spans 14 residues. The germline V gene encodes CDR1 SGHAT and CDR2 FQNNGV.

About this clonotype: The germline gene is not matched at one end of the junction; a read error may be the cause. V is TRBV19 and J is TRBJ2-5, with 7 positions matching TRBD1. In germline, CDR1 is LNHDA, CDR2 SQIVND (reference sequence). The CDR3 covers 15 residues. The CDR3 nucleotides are TGTGCCAGTAGTATCCAACCGGGACAGAAAGATACCCAGTACTTC. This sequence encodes CASSIQPGQKDTQYF.

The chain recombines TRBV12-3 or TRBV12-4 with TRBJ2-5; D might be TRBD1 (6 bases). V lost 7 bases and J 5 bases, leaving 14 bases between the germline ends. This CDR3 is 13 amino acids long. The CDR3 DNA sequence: TGTGCCAGCACCTTAGGGGGTGGTGAGACCCAGTACTTC. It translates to CASTLGGGETQYF.

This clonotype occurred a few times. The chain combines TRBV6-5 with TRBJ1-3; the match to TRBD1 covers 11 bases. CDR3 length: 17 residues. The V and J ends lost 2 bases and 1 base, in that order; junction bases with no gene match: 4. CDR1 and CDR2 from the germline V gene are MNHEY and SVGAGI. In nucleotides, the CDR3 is TGTGCCAGCAGTTACCCCGGACAGGGGGCATCTGGAAACACCATATATTTT. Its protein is CASSYPGQGASGNTIYF.

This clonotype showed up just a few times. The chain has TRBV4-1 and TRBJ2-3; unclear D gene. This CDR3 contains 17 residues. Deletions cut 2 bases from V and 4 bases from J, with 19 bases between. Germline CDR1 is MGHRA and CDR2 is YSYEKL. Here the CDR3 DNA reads TGCGCCAGCAGCCAACGTCCCGCCCCGGATCCCCCAGATACGCAGTATTTT. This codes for CASSQRPAPDPPDTQYF.

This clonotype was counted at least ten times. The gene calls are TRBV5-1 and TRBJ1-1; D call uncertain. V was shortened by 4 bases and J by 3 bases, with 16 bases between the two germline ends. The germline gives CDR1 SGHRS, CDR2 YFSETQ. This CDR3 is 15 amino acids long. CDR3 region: CASSPNIVLDTEAFF. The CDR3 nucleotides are TGCGCCAGCAGCCCTAACATCGTTTTGGACACTGAAGCTTTCTTT.

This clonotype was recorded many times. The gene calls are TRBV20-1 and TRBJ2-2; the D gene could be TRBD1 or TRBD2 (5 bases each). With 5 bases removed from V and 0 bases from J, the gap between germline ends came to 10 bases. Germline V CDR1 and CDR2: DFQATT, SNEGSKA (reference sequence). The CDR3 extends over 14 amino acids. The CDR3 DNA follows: TGCAGTGCTCCAGGGACGGCGAACACCGGGGAGCTGTTTTTT. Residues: CSAPGTANTGELFF.

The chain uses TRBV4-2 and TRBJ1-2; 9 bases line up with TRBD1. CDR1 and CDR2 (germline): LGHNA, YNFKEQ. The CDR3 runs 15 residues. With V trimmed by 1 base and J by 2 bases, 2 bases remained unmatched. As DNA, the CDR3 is TGTGCCAGCAGCCAAGGGACAGGGGAAAACTATGGCTACACCTTC. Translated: CASSQGTGENYGYTF.

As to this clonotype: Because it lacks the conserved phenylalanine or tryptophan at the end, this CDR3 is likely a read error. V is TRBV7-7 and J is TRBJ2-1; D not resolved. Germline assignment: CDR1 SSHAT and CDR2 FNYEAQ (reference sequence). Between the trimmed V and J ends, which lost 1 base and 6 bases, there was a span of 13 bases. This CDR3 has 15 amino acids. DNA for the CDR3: TGTGCCAGCAGCTTAGATGTTTCGCAAGGCAATGAGCAGTTCATC. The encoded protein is CASSLDVSQGNEQFI.

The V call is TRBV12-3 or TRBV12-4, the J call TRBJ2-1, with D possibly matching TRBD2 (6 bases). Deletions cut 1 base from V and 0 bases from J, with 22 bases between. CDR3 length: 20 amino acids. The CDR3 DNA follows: TGTGCCAGCAGTTTAGTTAGTGGTTTCGGGGGTCCCTACTCCTACAATGAGCAGTTCTTC. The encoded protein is CASSLVSGFGGPYSYNEQFF.

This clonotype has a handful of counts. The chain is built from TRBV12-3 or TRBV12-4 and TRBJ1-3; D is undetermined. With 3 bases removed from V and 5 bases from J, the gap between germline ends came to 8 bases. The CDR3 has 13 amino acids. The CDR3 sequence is CASSFSGRNTIYF. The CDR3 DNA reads TGTGCCAGCAGTTTCTCGGGGAGAAACACCATATATTTT.